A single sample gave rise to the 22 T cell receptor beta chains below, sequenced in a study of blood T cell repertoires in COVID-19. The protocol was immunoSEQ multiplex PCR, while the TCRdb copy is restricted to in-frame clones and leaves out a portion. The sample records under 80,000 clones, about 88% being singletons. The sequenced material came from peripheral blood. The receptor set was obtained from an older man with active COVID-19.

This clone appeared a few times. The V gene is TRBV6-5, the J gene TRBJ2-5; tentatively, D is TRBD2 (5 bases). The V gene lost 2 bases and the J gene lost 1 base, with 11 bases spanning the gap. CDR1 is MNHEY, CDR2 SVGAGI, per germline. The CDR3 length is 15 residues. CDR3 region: CASSYGESGQETQYF. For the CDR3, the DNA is TGTGCCAGCAGTTACGGGGAGAGCGGCCAAGAGACCCAGTACTTC.

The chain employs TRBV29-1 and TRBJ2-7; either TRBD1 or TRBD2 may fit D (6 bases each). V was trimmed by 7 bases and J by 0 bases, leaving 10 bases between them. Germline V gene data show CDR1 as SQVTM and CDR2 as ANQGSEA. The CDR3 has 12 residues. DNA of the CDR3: TGCAGCGGGGGGGCGGCCTCCTACGAGCAGTACTTC. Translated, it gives CSGGAASYEQYF.

This CDR3 is CWAERGLAHTNSSYEQYF. DNA of the CDR3: TGTTGGGCAGAGAGGGGACTCGCCCACACAAATAGCTCCTACGAGCAGTACTTC. V is TRBV12-5 and J is TRBJ2-7; D is perhaps TRBD2 (6 bases). This CDR3 region has 18 residues. Looked up from germline, CDR1 is LGHNT and CDR2 is FRNRAP.

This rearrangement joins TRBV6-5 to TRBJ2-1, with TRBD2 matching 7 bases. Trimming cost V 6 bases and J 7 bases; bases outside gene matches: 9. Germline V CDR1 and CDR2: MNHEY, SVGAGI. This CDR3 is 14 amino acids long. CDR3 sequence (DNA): TGTGCCAGCAGACCCCGGGCCGGGGGGAATGAGCAGTTCTTC. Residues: CASRPRAGGNEQFF.

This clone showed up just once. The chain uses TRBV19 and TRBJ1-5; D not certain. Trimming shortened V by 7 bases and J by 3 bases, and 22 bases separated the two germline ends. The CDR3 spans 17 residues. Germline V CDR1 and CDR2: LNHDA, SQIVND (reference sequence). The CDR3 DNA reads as TGTGCCAGTACCAACCTCCCGGCGGGAAGGGTCAATCAGCCCCAGCATTTT. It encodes CASTNLPAGRVNQPQHF. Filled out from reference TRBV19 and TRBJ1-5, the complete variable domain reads DGGITQSPKYLFRKEGQNVTLSCEQNLNHDAMYWYRQDPGQGLRLIYYSQIVNDFQKGDIAEGYSVSREKKESFPLTVTSAQKNPTAFYLCASTNLPAGRVNQPQHFGDGTRLSIL.

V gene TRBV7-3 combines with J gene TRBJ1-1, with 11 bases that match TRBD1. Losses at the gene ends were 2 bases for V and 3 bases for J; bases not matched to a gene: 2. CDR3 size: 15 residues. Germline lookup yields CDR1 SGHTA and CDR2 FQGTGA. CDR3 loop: CASSLGTGGDTEAFF. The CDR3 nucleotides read TGTGCCAGCAGCTTAGGGACAGGGGGAGACACTGAAGCTTTCTTT.

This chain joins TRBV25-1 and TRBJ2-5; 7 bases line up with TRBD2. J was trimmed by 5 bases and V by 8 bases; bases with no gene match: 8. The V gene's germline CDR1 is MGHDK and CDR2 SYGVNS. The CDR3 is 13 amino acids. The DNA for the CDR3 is TGTGCCAGCCTCCCTTGGGGGGGGGAGACCCAGTACTTC. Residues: CASLPWGGETQYF.

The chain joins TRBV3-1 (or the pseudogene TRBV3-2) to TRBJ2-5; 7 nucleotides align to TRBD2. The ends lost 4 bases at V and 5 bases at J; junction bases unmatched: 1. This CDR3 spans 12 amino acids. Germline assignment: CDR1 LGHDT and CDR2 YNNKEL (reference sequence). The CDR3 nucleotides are TGTGCCAGCAGCCGGGGGGGGGAGACCCAGTACTTC. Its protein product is CASSRGGETQYF.

CDR3 DNA sequence: TGCGCCAGCAGCTTGGAGGGTAGGGGGTCGGGCACAGATACGCAGTATTTT. As protein: CASSLEGRGSGTDTQYF. The chain recombines TRBV5-1 with TRBJ2-3; weak D call: TRBD1 (6 bases). The V gene's germline CDR1 is SGHRS and CDR2 YFSETQ. V lost 0 bases and J 1 base, leaving 15 bases between the germline ends. This CDR3 spans 17 amino acids.

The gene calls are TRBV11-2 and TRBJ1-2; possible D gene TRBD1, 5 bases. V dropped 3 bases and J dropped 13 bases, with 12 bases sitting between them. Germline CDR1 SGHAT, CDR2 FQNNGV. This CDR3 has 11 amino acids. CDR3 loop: CASSFGGGCTF. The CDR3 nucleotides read TGTGCCAGCAGCTTTGGGGGGGGTTGCACCTTC. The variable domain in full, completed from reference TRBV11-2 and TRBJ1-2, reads EAGVAQSPRYKIIEKRQSVAFWCNPISGHATLYWYQQILGQGPKLLIQFQNNGVVDDSQLPKDRFSAERLKGVDSTLKIQPAKLEDSAVYLCASSFGGGCTFGSGTRLTVV.

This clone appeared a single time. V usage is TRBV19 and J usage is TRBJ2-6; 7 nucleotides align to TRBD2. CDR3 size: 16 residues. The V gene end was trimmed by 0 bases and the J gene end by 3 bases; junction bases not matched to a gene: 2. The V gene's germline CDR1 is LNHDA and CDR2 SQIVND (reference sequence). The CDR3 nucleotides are TGTGCCAGTAGTATAGATTCGGGGGGTGGGGCCAACGTCCTGACTTTC. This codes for CASSIDSGGGANVLTF.

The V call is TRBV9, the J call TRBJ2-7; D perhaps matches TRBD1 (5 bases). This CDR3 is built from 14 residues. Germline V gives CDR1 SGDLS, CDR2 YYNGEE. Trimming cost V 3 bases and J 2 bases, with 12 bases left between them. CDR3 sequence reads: CASSAQGGPYEQYF. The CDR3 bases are TGTGCCAGCAGCGCCCAGGGCGGCCCCTACGAGCAGTACTTC.

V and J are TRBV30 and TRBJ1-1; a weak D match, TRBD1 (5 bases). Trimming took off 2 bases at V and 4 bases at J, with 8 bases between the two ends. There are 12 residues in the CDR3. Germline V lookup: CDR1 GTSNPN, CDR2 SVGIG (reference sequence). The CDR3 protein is CAWSPDSTEAFF. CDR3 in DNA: TGTGCCTGGAGTCCCGACAGCACTGAAGCTTTCTTT.

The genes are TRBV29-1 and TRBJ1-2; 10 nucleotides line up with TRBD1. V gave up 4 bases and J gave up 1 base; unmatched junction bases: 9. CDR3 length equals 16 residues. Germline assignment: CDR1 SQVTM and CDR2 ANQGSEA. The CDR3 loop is CSVVDPRTGGNYGYTF. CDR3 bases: TGCAGCGTTGTGGACCCCCGGACAGGGGGTAACTATGGCTACACCTTC.

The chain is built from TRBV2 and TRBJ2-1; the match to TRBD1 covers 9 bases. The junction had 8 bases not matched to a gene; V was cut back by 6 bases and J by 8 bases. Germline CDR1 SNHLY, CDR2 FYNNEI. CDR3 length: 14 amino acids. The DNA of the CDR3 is TGTGCCAGCAGCCGGACAGGGGTTGGGGATGAGCAGTTCTTC. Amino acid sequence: CASSRTGVGDEQFF.

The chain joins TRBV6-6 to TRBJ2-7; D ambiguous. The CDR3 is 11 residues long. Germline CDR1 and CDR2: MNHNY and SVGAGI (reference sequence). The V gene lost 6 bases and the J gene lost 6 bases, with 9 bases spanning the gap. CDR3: CASSPNTEQYF. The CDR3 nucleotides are TGTGCCAGCAGCCCGAACACCGAGCAGTACTTC.

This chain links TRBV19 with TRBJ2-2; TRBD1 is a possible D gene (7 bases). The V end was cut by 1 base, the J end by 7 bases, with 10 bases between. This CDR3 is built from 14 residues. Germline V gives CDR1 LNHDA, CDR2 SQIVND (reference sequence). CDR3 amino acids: CASSIGQGLGELFF. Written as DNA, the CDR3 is TGTGCCAGTAGTATAGGACAGGGACTCGGGGAGCTGTTTTTT.

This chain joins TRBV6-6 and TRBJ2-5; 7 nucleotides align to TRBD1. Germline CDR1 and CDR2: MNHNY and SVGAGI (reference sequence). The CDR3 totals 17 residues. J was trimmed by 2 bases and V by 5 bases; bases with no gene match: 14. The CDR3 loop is CASSRPSRGTQQETQYF. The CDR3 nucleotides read TGTGCCAGCAGTCGCCCGAGCAGGGGGACGCAACAAGAGACCCAGTACTTC.

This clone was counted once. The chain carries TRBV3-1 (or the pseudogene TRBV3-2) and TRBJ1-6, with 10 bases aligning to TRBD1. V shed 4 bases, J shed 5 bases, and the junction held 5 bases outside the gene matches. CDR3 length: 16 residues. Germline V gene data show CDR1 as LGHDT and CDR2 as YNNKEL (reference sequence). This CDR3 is CASSPRDRGDNSPLHF. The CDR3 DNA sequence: TGTGCCAGCAGCCCCCGGGACAGGGGAGATAATTCACCCCTCCACTTT.

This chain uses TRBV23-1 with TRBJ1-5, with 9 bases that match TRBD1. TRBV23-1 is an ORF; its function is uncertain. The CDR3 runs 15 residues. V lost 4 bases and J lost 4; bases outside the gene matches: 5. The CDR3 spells CASSRGQGSNQPQHF. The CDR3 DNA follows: TGCGCCAGCAGTCGAGGACAGGGGTCTAATCAGCCCCAGCATTTT.

The CDR3 region has the DNA TGTGCCAGTAGTATGGGCACCGGCTCCTACGAGCAGTACTTC. The encoded protein is CASSMGTGSYEQYF. The V gene is TRBV19, the J gene TRBJ2-7; D remains unclear. Germline lookup yields CDR1 LNHDA and CDR2 SQIVND (reference sequence). Trimming took off 3 bases at V and 0 bases at J, with 9 bases between the two ends. The CDR3 is 14 residues long.

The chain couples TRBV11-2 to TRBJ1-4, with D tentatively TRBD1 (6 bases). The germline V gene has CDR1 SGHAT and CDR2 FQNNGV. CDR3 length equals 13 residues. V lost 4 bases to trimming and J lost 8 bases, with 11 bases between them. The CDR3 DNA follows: TGTGCCAGCAGCTCCGGACAGCGCGAAAAACTGTTTTTT. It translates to CASSSGQREKLFF.